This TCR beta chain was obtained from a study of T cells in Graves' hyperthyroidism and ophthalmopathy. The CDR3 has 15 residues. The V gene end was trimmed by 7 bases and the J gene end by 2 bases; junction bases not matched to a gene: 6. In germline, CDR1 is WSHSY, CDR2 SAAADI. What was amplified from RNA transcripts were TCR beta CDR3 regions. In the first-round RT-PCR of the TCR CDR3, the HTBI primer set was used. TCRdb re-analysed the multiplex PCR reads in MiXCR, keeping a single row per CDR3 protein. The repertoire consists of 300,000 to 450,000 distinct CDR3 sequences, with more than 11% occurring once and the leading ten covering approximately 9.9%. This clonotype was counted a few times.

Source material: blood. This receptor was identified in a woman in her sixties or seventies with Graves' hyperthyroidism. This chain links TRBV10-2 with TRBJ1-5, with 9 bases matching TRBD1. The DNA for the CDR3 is TGCGCCAGCATGAGGACAGGGGAACGCAATCAGCCCCAGCATTTT. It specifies CASMRTGERNQPQHF.